Shown below are 4 T cell receptor beta chains from a single sample sequenced in a study of shared clonotypes between healthy human individuals. Profiling relied on immunoSEQ multiplex PCR, and the TCRdb table lists in-frame clones only, not all of them. The table includes under 1 million clones, almost 95% detected once. Naive CD8 cells, CD45RO-negative and positively selected for CCR7, excluded terminally differentiated effector memory CD45RA+ cells. The source material was naive CD8+ T cells sorted from blood. These TCRs come from a man under 40 in good health.

The V and J genes are TRBV6-1 and TRBJ2-7, with 12 bases aligning to TRBD2. Germline CDR1 MNHNS, CDR2 SASEGT. The V gene end was trimmed by 2 bases and the J gene end by 2 bases; junction bases not matched to a gene: 4. This CDR3 spans 16 amino acids. The DNA for the CDR3 is TGTGCCAGCAGTGAATTGGGACTAGCGGGTACCTACGAGCAGTACTTC. Its translation is CASSELGLAGTYEQYF.

This clone is a singleton in its sample. This rearrangement joins TRBV7-2 to TRBJ2-3; 9 positions agree with TRBD2. V dropped 1 base and J dropped 2; count of bases not matched to a gene: 4. Germline V gene lookup returns CDR1 SGHTA and CDR2 FQGNSA. The CDR3 is made up of 16 amino acids. The DNA of the CDR3 is TGTGCCAGCAGCTTAGGTCTAGCGGGGTACACAGATACGCAGTATTTT. Translating it yields CASSLGLAGYTDTQYF.

CDR3 region: CASSLQLWTSDFTDTQYF. The CDR3 DNA sequence: TGTGCCAGCAGCTTGCAACTTTGGACTAGCGACTTCACAGATACGCAGTATTTT. The chain has TRBV5-6 and TRBJ2-3; 9 nucleotides agree with TRBD2. CDR3 size: 18 residues. After removal of 1 base from V and 2 bases from J, the junction contained 11 bases not matched to a gene. Germline assignment: CDR1 SGHDT and CDR2 YYEEEE. Full variable domain (remainder filled in from reference TRBV5-6 and TRBJ2-3): DAGVTQSPTHLIKTRGQQVTLRCSPKSGHDTVSWYQQALGQGPQFIFQYYEEEERQRGNFPDRFSGHQFPNYSSELNVNALLLGDSALYLCASSLQLWTSDFTDTQYFGPGTRLTVL.

The chain combines TRBV28 with TRBJ1-1; TRBD1 aligns across 11 bases. Germline trimming cut 10 bases from V and 7 bases from J; bases unmatched to any gene: 14. The CDR3 contains 15 residues. The germline gives CDR1 MDHEN, CDR2 SYDVKM. The CDR3 DNA reads as TGTGCCACCATCTTTATAGGGACAGGGGGTATTGAAGCTTTCTTT. This encodes CATIFIGTGGIEAFF.